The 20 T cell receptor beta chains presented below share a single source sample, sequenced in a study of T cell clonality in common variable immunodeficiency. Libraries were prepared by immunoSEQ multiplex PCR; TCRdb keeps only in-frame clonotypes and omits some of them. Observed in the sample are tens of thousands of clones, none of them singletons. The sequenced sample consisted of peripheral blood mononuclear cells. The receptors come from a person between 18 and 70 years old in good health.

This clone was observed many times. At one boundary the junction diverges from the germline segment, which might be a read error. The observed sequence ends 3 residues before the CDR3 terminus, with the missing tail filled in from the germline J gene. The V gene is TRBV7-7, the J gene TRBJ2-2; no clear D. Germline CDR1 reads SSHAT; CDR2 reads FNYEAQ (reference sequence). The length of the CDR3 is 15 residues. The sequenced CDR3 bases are TGTGCTAGCAGCTTATACGCGTCGAACACCGGGGAG. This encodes CASSLYASNTGE. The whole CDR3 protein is CASSLYASNTGELFF. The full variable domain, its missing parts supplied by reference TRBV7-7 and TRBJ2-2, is GAGVSQSPRYKVTKRGQDVTLRCDPISSHATLYWYQQALGQGPEFLTYFNYEAQPDKSGLPSDRFSAERPEGSISTLTIQRTEQRDSAMYRCASSLYASNTGELFFGEGSRLTVL.

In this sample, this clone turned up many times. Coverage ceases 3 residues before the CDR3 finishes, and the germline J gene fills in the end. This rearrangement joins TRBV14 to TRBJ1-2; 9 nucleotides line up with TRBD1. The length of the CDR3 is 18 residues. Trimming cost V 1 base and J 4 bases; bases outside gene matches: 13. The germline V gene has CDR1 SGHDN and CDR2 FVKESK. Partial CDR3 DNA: TGTGCCAGCAGCCAAGCTAACCCCGGGGGACAGGGAATCTATGGC. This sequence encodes CASSQANPGGQGIYG. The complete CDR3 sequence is CASSQANPGGQGIYGYTF.

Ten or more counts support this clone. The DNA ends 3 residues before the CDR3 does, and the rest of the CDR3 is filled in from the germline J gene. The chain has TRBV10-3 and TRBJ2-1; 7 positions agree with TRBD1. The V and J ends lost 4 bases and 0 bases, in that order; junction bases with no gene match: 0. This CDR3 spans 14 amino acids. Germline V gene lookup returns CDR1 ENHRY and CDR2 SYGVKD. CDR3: CAISGDSSYNEQFF. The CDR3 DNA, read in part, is TGTGCCATCAGTGGGGACAGCTCCTACAATGAG.

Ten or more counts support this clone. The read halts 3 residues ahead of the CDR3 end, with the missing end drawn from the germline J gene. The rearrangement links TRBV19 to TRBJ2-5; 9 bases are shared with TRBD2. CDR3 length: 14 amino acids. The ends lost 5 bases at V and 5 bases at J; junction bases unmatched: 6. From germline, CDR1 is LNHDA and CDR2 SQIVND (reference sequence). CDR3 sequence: CASSLSGGSETQYF. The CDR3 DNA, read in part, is TGTGCCAGTAGTCTTAGCGGGGGAAGTGAGACC.

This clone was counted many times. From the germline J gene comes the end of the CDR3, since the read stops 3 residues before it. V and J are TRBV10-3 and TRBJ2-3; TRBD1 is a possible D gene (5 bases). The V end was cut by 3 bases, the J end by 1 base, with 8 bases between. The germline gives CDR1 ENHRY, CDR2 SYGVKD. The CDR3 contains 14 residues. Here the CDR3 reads CAISESRGTDTQYF. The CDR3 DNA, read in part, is TGTGCCATCAGTGAATCCAGGGGCACAGATACG.

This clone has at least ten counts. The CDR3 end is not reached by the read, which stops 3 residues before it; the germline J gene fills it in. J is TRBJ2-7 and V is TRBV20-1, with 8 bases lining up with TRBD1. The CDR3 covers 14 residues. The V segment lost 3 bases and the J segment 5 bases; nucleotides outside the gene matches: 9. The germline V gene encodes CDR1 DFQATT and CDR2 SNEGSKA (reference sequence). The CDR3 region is CSARDRVKNNEQYF. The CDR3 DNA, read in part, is TGCAGTGCTAGGGACAGGGTGAAGAACAACGAG.

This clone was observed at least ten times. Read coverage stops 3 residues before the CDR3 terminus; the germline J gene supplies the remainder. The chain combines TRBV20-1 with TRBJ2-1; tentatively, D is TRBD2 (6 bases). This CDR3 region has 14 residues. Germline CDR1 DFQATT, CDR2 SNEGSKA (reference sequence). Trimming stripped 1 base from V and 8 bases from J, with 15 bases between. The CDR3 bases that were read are TGCAGTGCTAGAGCCCGACTAGTCTCCGATGAG. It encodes CSARARLVSDE. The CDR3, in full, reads CSARARLVSDEQFF.

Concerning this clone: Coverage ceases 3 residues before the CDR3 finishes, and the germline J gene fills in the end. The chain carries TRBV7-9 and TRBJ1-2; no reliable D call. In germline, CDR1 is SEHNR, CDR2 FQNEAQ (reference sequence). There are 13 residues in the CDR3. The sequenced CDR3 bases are TGTGCCAGCAGCTTAGAGGCCCCAAACATC. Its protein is CASSLEAPNI. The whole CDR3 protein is CASSLEAPNIYTF.

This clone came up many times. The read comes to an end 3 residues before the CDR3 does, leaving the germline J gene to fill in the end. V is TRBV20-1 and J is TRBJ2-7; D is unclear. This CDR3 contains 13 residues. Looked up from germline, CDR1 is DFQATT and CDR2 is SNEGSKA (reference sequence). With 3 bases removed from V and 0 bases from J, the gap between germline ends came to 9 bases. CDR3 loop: CSASRRASYEQYF. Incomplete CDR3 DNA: TGCAGTGCTAGCAGGCGCGCCTCCTACGAG.

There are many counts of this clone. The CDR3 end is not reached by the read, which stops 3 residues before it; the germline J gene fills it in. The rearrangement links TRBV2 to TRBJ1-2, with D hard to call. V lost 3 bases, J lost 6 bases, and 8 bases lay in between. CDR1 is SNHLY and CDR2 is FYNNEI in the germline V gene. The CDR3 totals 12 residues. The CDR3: CASSEEGHGYTF. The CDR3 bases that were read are TGTGCCAGCAGTGAGGAGGGTCATGGC.

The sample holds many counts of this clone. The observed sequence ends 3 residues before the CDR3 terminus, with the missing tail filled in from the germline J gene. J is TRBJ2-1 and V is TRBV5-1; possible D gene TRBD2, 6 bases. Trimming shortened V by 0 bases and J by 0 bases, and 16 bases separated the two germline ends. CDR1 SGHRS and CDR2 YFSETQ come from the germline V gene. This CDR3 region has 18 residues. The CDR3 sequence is CASSLAGTSSSSYNEQFF. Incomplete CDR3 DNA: TGCGCCAGCAGCTTGGCCGGGACTTCCTCGAGCTCCTACAATGAG.

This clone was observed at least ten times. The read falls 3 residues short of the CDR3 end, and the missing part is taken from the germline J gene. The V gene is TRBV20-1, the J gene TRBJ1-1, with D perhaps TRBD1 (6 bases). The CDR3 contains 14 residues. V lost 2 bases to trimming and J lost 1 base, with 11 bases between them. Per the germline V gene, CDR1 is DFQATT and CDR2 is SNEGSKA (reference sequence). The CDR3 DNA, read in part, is TGCAGTGCTAGACCTCCGGGACAGAACACTGAA. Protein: CSARPPGQNTE. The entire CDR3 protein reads CSARPPGQNTEAFF.

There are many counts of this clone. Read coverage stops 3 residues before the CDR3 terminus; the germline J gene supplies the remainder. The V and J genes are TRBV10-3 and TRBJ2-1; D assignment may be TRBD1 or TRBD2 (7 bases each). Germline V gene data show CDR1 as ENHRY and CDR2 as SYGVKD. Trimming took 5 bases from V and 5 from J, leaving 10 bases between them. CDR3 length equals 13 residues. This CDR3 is CAISSGTDNEQFF. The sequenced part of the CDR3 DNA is TGTGCCATCAGTAGCGGGACAGACAATGAG.

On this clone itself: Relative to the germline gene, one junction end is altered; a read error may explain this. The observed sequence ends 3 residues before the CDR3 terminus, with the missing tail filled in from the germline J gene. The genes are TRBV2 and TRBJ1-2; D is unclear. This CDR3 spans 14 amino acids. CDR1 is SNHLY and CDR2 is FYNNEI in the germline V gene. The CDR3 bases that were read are TGTGCCAGCAATGAACTGGCGGGGAACTATGGC. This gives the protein CASNELAGNYG. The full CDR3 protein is CASNELAGNYGYTF. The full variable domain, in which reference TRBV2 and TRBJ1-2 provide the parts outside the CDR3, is EPEVTQTPSHQVTQMGQEVILRCVPISNHLYFYWYRQILGQKVEFLVSFYNNEISEKSEIFDDQFSVERPDGSNFTLKIRSTKLEDSAMYFCASNELAGNYGYTFGSGTRLTVV.

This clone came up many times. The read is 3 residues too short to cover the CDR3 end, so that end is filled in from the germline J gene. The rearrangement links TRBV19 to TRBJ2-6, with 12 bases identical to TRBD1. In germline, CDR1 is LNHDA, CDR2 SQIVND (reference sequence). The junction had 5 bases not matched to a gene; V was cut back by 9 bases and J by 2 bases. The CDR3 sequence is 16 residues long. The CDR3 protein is CARHRDRGPGANVLTF. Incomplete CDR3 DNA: TGTGCCAGGCACCGGGACAGGGGGCCTGGGGCCAACGTC.

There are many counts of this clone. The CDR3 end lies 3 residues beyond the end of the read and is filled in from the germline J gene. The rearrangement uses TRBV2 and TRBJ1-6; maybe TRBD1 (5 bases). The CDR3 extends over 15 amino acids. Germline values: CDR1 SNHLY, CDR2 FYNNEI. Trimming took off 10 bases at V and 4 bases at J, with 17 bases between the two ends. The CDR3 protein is CAIPNGTPYNSPLHF. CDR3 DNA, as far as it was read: TGTGCCATCCCAAACGGGACTCCTTATAATTCACCC. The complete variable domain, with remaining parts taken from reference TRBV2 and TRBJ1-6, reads EPEVTQTPSHQVTQMGQEVILRCVPISNHLYFYWYRQILGQKVEFLVSFYNNEISEKSEIFDDQFSVERPDGSNFTLKIRSTKLEDSAMYFCAIPNGTPYNSPLHFGNGTRLTVT.

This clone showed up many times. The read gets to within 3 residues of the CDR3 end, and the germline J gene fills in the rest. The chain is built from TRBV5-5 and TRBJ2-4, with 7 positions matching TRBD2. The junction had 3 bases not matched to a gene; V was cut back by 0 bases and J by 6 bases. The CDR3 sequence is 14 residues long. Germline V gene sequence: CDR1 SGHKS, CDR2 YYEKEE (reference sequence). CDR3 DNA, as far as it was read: TGTGCCAGCAGCTTGGGGTGGGGGGGAAACATT. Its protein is CASSLGWGGNI. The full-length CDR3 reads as CASSLGWGGNIQYF.

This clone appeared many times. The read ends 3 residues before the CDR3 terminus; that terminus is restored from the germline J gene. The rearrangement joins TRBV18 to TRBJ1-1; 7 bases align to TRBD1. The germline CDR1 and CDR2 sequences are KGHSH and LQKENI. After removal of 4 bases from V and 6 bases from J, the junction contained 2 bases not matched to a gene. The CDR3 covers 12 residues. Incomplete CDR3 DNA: TGTGCCAGCTCACTACAGGGGTCTGAA. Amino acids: CASSLQGSE. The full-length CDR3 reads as CASSLQGSEAFF.

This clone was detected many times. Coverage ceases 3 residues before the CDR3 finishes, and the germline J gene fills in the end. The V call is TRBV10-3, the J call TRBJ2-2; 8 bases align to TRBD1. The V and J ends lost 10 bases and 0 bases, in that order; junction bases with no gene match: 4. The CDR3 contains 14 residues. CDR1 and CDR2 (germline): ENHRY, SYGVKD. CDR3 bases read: TGTGCCACCGTGGGACAGGCGAACACCGGGGAG. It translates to CATVGQANTGE. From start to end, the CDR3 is CATVGQANTGELFF.

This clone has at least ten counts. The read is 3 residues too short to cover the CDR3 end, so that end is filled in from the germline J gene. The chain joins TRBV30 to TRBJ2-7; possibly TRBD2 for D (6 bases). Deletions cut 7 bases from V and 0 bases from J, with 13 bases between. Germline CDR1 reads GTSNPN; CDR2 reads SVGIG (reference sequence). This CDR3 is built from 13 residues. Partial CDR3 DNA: TGTGCCTTGTCTAGCGACAACTCCTACGAG. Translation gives CALSSDNSYE. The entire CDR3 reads CALSSDNSYEQYF. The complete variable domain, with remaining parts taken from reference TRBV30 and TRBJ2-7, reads SQTIHQWPATLVQPVGSPLSLECTVEGTSNPNLYWYRQAAGRGLQLLFYSVGIGQISSEVPQNLSASRPQDRQFILSSKKLLLSDSGFYLCALSSDNSYEQYFGPGTRLTVT.